The 17 T cell receptor beta chains presented below share a single source sample, sequenced in a study of identifying expanded T cells in peripheral blood. Sequencing used immunoSEQ multiplex PCR; TCRdb keeps in-frame clones, though not all of them. In the table there are 45,000 to 60,000 clones, over 75% of which are singletons. Sequences were obtained from blood. The receptors stem from a person aged 18 to 70 in good health.

The chain joins TRBV7-9 to TRBJ2-7, with 12 bases that match TRBD2. The trim removed 5 bases at V and 3 bases at J, leaving 5 bases unmatched. Germline V CDR1 and CDR2: SEHNR, FQNEAQ (reference sequence). The CDR3 extends over 15 amino acids. DNA of the CDR3: TGTGCCAGCAGCCCAAGGACTAGCGGGGTCTACGAGCAGTACTTC. Its protein is CASSPRTSGVYEQYF.

Only one count was recorded for this clone. This rearrangement joins TRBV11-1 to TRBJ1-6; D is uncertain. Trimming took 5 bases from V and 4 from J, leaving 18 bases between them. CDR1 and CDR2 (germline): SGHAT, FQDESV (reference sequence). This CDR3 comprises 17 residues. The CDR3 loop is CASSLGRRSAYNSPLHF. The DNA of the CDR3 is TGTGCCAGCAGCCTCGGGCGAAGGAGTGCTTATAATTCACCCCTCCACTTT.

The J gene is TRBJ1-1, the V gene TRBV6-5, with 7 bases that match TRBD1. The ends lost 6 bases at V and 11 bases at J; junction bases unmatched: 12. The CDR3 sequence is 13 residues long. Germline V CDR1 and CDR2: MNHEY, SVGAGI. The DNA for the CDR3 is TGTGCCAGCAGCATAGACAGGGATGAGCGGGCTTTCTTT. It yields the protein CASSIDRDERAFF.

This clone was observed a single time. This chain uses TRBV7-7 with TRBJ2-1; 10 bases are a match to TRBD2. The CDR3 has 16 amino acids. V lost 4 bases to trimming and J lost 9 bases; unmatched junction nucleotides: 12. Germline assignment: CDR1 SSHAT and CDR2 FNYEAQ (reference sequence). This CDR3 is CASSSGSSGRASEQFF. CDR3 nucleotide sequence: TGTGCCAGCAGCTCAGGATCCAGCGGGAGGGCCAGTGAGCAGTTCTTC.

The rearrangement uses TRBV27 and TRBJ1-2; D ambiguous. CDR1 is MNHEY, CDR2 SMNVEV, per germline (reference sequence). CDR3 length: 16 amino acids. Trimming removed 5 bases at V and 4 bases at J, with 20 bases between. CDR3 nucleotide sequence: TGTGCCAGCAGTCCAAACGACGTTGGGATTAGCTATGGCTACACCTTC. This encodes CASSPNDVGISYGYTF.

The V call is TRBV4-2, the J call TRBJ1-1; 8 nucleotides match TRBD1. V dropped 2 bases and J dropped 1; count of bases not matched to a gene: 6. This CDR3 is 16 amino acids long. Germline lookup yields CDR1 LGHNA and CDR2 YNFKEQ. DNA for the CDR3: TGTGCCAGCAGCCAAAACGCAGGACAGGGGAACACTGAAGCTTTCTTT. Amino acids: CASSQNAGQGNTEAFF.

The rearrangement joins TRBV14 to TRBJ2-2, with 9 bases lining up with TRBD1. The CDR3 has 19 amino acids. CDR1 and CDR2 from the germline V gene are SGHDN and FVKESK. The junction had 13 bases not matched to a gene; V was cut back by 0 bases and J by 5 bases. CDR3 nucleotides: TGTGCCAGCAGCCAAGAGGCCCTAAAGACAGGGGGAGGGACCGGGGAGCTGTTTTTT. It yields the protein CASSQEALKTGGGTGELFF. The whole variable domain, remainder taken from reference TRBV14 and TRBJ2-2, is EAGVTQFPSHSVIEKGQTVTLRCDPISGHDNLYWYRRVMGKEIKFLLHFVKESKQDESGMPNNRFLAERTGGTYSTLKVQPAELEDSGVYFCASSQEALKTGGGTGELFFGEGSRLTVL.

The rearrangement joins TRBV10-3 to TRBJ1-2; D is ambiguous. Trimming stripped 3 bases from V and 3 bases from J, with 5 bases between. CDR1 and CDR2 from the germline V gene are ENHRY and SYGVKD. The CDR3 spans 12 residues. CDR3 in amino acids: CAISDQDYGYTF. CDR3 coding DNA: TGTGCCATCAGTGATCAAGACTATGGCTACACCTTC.

The rearrangement joins TRBV19 to TRBJ1-6; TRBD1 agrees at 8 bases. Losses at the gene ends were 6 bases for V and 10 bases for J; bases not matched to a gene: 11. Per the germline V gene, CDR1 is LNHDA and CDR2 is SQIVND (reference sequence). The CDR3 runs 15 residues. CDR3 amino acids: CASSPPQGAESPLHF. CDR3 sequence (DNA): TGTGCCAGTAGCCCTCCCCAGGGGGCAGAGTCACCCCTCCACTTT.

The chain combines TRBV7-8 with TRBJ2-5; the D gene is possibly TRBD2 (6 bases). The germline CDR1 and CDR2 sequences are SGHVS and FQNEAQ. The CDR3 length is 12 residues. Trimming left V 4 bases short and J 13 bases short, with 16 bases between. The CDR3 here is CASSWRGRGWYF. The CDR3 DNA reads TGTGCCAGCAGCTGGCGGGGCCGCGGGTGGTACTTC.

This sequence joins TRBV30 and TRBJ1-6; possibly TRBD1 for D (6 bases). Trimming took 0 bases from V and 13 from J, leaving 13 bases between them. The CDR3 sequence is 13 residues long. Germline V gene data show CDR1 as GTSNPN and CDR2 as SVGIG (reference sequence). The CDR3 sequence: CAWSVEGGYPLHF. For the CDR3, the DNA is TGTGCCTGGAGTGTAGAGGGGGGCTACCCCCTCCACTTT.

As regards this clone: A far larger clone lies a single base away; this is likely a read error. This sample also contains other DNA sequences that code for the same CDR3. This chain joins TRBV5-1 and TRBJ1-6; D gene unclear. This CDR3 comprises 14 residues. Germline CDR1 and CDR2: SGHRS and YFSETQ. V was cut by 0 bases and J by 9 bases, with 10 bases left in between. The CDR3 DNA reads TGCGCCAGCAGCTTGGGCTTGATTGGTTCACCCCTCCACTTT. Translated: CASSLGLIGSPLHF.

V and J are TRBV30 and TRBJ2-5, with 8 bases that match TRBD2. After removal of 0 bases from V and 5 bases from J, the junction contained 5 bases not matched to a gene. The CDR3 length is 14 residues. CDR1 is GTSNPN and CDR2 is SVGIG in the germline V gene (reference sequence). The CDR3 protein is CAWSVRSGGETQYF. The CDR3 DNA reads as TGTGCCTGGAGTGTACGAAGCGGGGGTGAGACCCAGTACTTC.

CDR3: CASSYSGGADTQYF. Here the CDR3 DNA reads TGTGCCAGCAGCTATAGCGGGGGGGCAGATACGCAGTATTTT. The chain recombines TRBV7-9 with TRBJ2-3; 11 bases fit TRBD2. The V segment lost 4 bases and the J segment 4 bases; nucleotides outside the gene matches: 1. CDR1 and CDR2 from the germline V gene are SEHNR and FQNEAQ (reference sequence). This CDR3 has 14 amino acids.

The chain is built from TRBV11-3 and TRBJ2-7; D ambiguous. Germline lookup yields CDR1 SGHNT and CDR2 YENEEA. There are 13 residues in the CDR3. V was pared by 4 bases and J by 4 bases, with 11 bases between. Here the CDR3 reads CASSSFREYEQYF. The CDR3 region has the DNA TGTGCCAGCAGCTCATTCAGAGAATACGAGCAGTACTTC.

This chain joins TRBV27 and TRBJ2-2, with no clear D. The CDR3 runs 15 residues. Germline CDR1 reads MNHEY; CDR2 reads SMNVEV (reference sequence). Trimming took off 4 bases at V and 10 bases at J, with 19 bases between the two ends. The CDR3 sequence: CASSSWNKGAEELFF. CDR3 coding DNA: TGTGCCAGCAGTTCGTGGAACAAAGGTGCCGAGGAGCTGTTTTTT.

This clone was seen once. This rearrangement joins TRBV18 to TRBJ2-3, with D hard to call. CDR3 size: 16 residues. Germline values: CDR1 KGHSH, CDR2 LQKENI. V lost 1 base and J lost 2, with 13 bases in between. The CDR3 reads CASSPLQSLVTDTQYF. The CDR3 DNA reads TGTGCCAGCTCACCACTACAATCCCTCGTCACAGATACGCAGTATTTT.